The T cell receptor beta chain described here comes from a study of CD8 T cells in Susac syndrome. TEMRA cells were FACS-enriched and CD8+ and CD4+ T cells negatively isolated. The germline CDR1 and CDR2 sequences are SGHAT and FQNNGV. The CDR3 is made up of 12 amino acids. Trimming stripped 5 bases from V and 1 base from J, with 3 bases between. After extraction with the RNeasy kit, roughly 0.5 to 1 ug of the RNA was reverse transcribed using random hexamers. TCRdb re-called the immunoSEQ multiplex PCR reads through MiXCR, storing one row per CDR3 protein. Among under 70,000 distinct CDR3 sequences listed, approximately 95% were seen once.

The sequenced sample consisted of CD8+ T cells from PBMCs. The chain employs TRBV11-2 and TRBJ1-3, with no clear D. The receptor comes from a human donor with Susac syndrome. In nucleotides, the CDR3 is TGTGCCAGCAGCGTTTCTGGAAACACCATATATTTT. It yields the protein CASSVSGNTIYF.